This T cell receptor beta chain was sequenced during a study of shared clonotypes between healthy human individuals (dated by TCRdb to 2020 to 2021). For the study in its entirety: A few men and two women, aged 18 to 49 years, made up the cohort. To estimate repertoire size and how much clonotypes are shared between individuals, the study performed deep sequencing of blood TCR repertoires from about five healthy adults. Between about 0.8 and 9 billion PBMCs per donor were obtained by leukapheresis. For each donor, CD4 naive and CD4 memory were each given three plates, CD8 naive was given two plates, and CD8 memory was given one plate. To increase sequencing depth and limit assay-specific biases, TCR repertoire library preparation and sequencing were carried out by different laboratories using diverse techniques. What the study reported, not specific to this receptor: Clonotypes shared by all four sorted-subset donors showed higher generation probabilities than non-shared clonotypes. Even with the large sequencing depth, rarefaction of the sorted-subset datasets indicated that sequencing was incomplete. Pairwise subsampling indicated that sequencing depth was expected to affect the degree of clonotype sharing among donors. Sampling was restricted to blood, and TCR repertoires in tissue are likely to differ from TCR repertoires in blood. Because the study included a small number of donors, the genetic and exposure-history diversity represented was limited. Estimated clonotype richness was generally larger for naive than for memory subsets. Across four donors, roughly 5% of naive CD4, roughly 3.5% of naive CD8, 2% to 2.5% of memory CD4, and approximately 0.4% of memory CD8 clonotypes were shared.

Using the deep immunoSEQ assay, multiplex PCR amplified TCR CDR3 regions from genomic DNA. Extracted genomic DNA from each cell subset was distributed evenly across all wells of several immunoSEQ 96-well plates, and each plate was treated as a replicate. Each replicate PCR for sorted subsets received 150 to 250 ng genomic DNA, equal to about 29,000 T cell genomes. Purified libraries were measured with a Qubit 3.0 fluorometer, size-checked on a Bioanalyzer 2100, and measured again with the KAPA Library Quantification kit. Each immunoSEQ 96-well plate was sequenced on its own single-read 150-cycle Illumina NextSeq 550 flow cell. The authors' analysis ran thus. Because the immunoSEQ output held only junctional sequences and lacked quality scores, the filtering could not match the filtering applied to full-length reads. To assign V/J genes and CDR3, sequences were annotated against IMGT germline references using PyIR, a Python wrapper for IgBLAST v1.9. Reads were filtered out if the reads had weak V/J assignments (E-value above 1e-6), no CDR3, stop codons, out-of-frame junctions, or ambiguous translated residues. V3J clonotypes were defined as sequences sharing the same inferred V gene, J gene, and CDR3 amino acid sequence. The percentage overlap between two repertoires was calculated by dividing the number of shared unique clonotypes by the size of the smaller repertoire. Repertoire richness was assessed with RTK rarefaction, the Chao1 estimator, and Recon v2.1 estimates of unobserved clonotypes. Generation probabilities were computed with OLGA for all TCRbeta clonotypes obtained by the gDNA method from several donors. This is the immuneACCESS table as TCRdb keeps it, with only in-frame sequences that have V and J called. A part of the clones is gone; compared with another copy, unresolved V genes explain less than half, and the rest is unexplained. V and J calls and clone size are those listed in that table; D and trimming were worked out from the DNA. This sample comprises some 2,000,000 clones, over 85% of them detected only once. The ten largest account for roughly 0.13% of the sample.

V trim: 5 bases; J trim: 1 base; unmatched bases: 0. The CDR3, from cysteine to phenylalanine, totals 13 residues. Of all the DNA, just the CDR3 is kept, 39 bases in frame from base 1. CDR1 and CDR2, looked up from the germline V gene (reference sequence), are SGHNT and YYREEE. With respect to this clone: Its specific antigen is unknown. No much larger clone is present one base from it, and per-base qualities are unavailable. This specimen includes other DNA sequences encoding the same CDR3.

The donors were healthy, HIV-negative adults with no recently reported acute infections or vaccinations. Every donor was a Caucasian adult residing in Nashville, Tennessee, USA. CD4+ T cells were enriched through magnetic negative selection, after which naive cells were positively selected on CD45RA and the remaining negative fraction served as the memory subset. After blood collection by leukapheresis, PBMCs were isolated using Ficoll-Histopaque density gradient centrifugation and then cryopreserved in the vapor phase of liquid nitrogen. Analytical flow cytometry was used to check the purity and quantity of every magnetically sorted T cell population. From each sorted fraction, genomic DNA was isolated and quantified by UV absorbance on a Nanodrop 2000c.

This clonotype was sampled from a man aged 18-30 years in good health. Sequenced material: naive CD4+ T cells sorted from blood. The cell subset or site label of this sample denotes: CD45RA+ positively selected. The chain joins TRBV5-4 to TRBJ2-3; 8 bases in the middle match TRBD2. The CDR3 is CASSSGGTDTQYF. The nucleotides read TGTGCCAGCAGTAGCGGGGGCACAGATACGCAGTATTTT.